This entry describes one TCR beta chain. The data originate from a study of blood T cell repertoires in COVID-19. Across the study: COVID-19 samples collected from the United States, Italy and Spain covered acute and convalescent phases. T cells, B-cell-depleted T cells, or PBMCs provided the cDNA or gDNA that served as material.

The germline V gene has CDR1 DFQATT and CDR2 SNEGSKA (reference sequence). CDR3 length equals 13 residues. V was pared by 3 bases and J by 2 bases, with 10 bases between. Measured with immunoSEQ multiplex PCR; TCRdb has only the in-frame clones, and not every one. The data show 300,000 to 450,000 clones, more than 70% seen once. The TCR comes from a man younger than 45 who had recovered from COVID-19. The genes are TRBV20-1 and TRBJ1-2; the D is unclear. The specimen was PBMCs or T cells enriched from blood (not recorded which). The CDR3 sequence: CSASAVSNYGYTF. DNA of the CDR3: TGCAGTGCTAGTGCAGTTTCAAACTATGGCTACACCTTC.